This T cell receptor beta chain was obtained from a study of response to subunit inactivated influenza vaccine. One entry per CDR3 protein, called by TCRdb with MiXCR from the RT-PCR reads. The table shows more than 250,000 distinct CDR3 sequences, with 20% to 25% occurring only once. CDR1 is SGHNT and CDR2 is YYREEE in the germline V gene (reference sequence). The V segment lost 4 bases and the J segment 5 bases; nucleotides outside the gene matches: 10. CDR3 length equals 15 residues. This sample comprised PBMCs from blood, obtained about 20 months after vaccination. The receptor's source is a man between 45 and 75 years old who received an inactivated influenza vaccine. The chain uses TRBV5-4 and TRBJ2-7; 9 nucleotides match TRBD1. The CDR3 region is CASSPPGQGKDEQYF. CDR3 in DNA: TGTGCCAGCAGCCCGCCGGGACAGGGTAAGGACGAGCAGTACTTC.